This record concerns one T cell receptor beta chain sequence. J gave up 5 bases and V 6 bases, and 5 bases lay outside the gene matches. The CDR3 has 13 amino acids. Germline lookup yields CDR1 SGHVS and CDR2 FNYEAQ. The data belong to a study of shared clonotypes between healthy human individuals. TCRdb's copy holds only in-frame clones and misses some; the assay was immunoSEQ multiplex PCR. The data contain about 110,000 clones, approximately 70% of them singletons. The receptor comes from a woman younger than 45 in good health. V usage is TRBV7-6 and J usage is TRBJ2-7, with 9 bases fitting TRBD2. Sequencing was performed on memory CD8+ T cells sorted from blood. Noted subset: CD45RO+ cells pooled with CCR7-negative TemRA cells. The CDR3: CASRPSGDHEQYF. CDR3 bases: TGTGCCAGCAGGCCTAGCGGGGACCACGAGCAGTACTTC.